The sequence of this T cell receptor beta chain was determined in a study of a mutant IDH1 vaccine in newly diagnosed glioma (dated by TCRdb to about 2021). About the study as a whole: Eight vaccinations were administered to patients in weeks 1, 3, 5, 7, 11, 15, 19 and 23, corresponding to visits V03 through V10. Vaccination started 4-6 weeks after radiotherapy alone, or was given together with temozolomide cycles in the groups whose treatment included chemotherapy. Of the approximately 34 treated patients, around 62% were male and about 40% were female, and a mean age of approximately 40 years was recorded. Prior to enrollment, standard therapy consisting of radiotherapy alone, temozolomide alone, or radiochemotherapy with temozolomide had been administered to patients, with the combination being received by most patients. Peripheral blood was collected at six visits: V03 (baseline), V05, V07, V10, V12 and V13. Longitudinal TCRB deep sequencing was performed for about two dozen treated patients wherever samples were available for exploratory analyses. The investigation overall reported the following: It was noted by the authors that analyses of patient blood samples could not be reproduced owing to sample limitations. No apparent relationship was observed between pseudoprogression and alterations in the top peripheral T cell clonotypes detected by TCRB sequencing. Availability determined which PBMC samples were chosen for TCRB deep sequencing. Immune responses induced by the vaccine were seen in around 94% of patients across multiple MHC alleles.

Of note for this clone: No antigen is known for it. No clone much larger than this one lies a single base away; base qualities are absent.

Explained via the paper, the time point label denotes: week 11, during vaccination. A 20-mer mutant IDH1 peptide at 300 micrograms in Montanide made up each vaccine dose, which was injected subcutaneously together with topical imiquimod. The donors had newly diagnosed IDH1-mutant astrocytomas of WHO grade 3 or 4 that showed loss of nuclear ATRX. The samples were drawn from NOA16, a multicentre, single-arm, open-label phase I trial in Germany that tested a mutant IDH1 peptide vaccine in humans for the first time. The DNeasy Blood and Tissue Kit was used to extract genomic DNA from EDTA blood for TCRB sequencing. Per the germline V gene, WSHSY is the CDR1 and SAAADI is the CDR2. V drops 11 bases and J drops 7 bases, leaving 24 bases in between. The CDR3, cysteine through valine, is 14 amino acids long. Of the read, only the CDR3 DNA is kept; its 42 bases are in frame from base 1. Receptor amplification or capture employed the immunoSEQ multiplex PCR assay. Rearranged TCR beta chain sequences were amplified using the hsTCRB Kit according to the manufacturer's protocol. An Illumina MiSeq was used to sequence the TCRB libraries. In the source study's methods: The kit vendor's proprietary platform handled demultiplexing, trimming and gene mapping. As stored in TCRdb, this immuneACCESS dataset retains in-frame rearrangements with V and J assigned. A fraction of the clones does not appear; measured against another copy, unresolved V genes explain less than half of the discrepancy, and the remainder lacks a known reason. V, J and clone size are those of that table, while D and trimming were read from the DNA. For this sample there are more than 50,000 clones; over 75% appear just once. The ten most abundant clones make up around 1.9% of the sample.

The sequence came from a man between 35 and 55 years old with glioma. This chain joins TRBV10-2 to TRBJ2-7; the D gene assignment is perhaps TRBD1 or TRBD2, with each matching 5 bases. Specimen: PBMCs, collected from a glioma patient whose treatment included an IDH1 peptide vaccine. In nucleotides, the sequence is TGCGCCGCCCAGTCCGGGGCAACTTGGGATGAGCAGTACGTC. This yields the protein CAAQSGATWDEQYV.